Listed below are T cell receptor beta chains from one sample, sequenced in a study of Graves' ophthalmopathy and Graves' hyperthyroidism. TCRdb recomputed calls from the multiplex PCR reads with MiXCR, one row per CDR3 protein. The table has over a million distinct CDR3 sequences, less than 45% seen once; the top ten hold 11%. Material: peripheral blood or thyroid tissue (not recorded which). These receptors all come from an adult man with Graves' hyperthyroidism. The CDR3 runs from the conserved cysteine through the conserved F or W. D genes are given only for firm matches. Clone size is shown for a subset of rows, as once, few, many or a class of expanded clone.

j_call d_call cdr3_length clone_size v_call cdr3_aa cdr3_nt
TRBJ2-2 - 16 once TRBV10-3 CAISDFRTENTGELFF TGTGCCATCAGTGACTTTCGGACAGAGAACACCGGGGAGCTGTTTTTT
TRBJ1-1 - 14 many TRBV12-3/TRBV12-4 CASSPSGVNTEAFF TGTGCCAGCAGTCCCTCCGGGGTTAACACTGAAGCTTTCTTT
TRBJ1-5 - 15 few TRBV12-3/TRBV12-4 CASSYMALGNQPQHF TGTGCCAGCAGTTACATGGCCCTTGGGAATCAGCCCCAGCATTTT
TRBJ2-5 TRBD2 16 - TRBV7-9 CASSKKRGAPQETQYF TGTGCCAGCAGCAAGAAGCGGGGGGCTCCTCAAGAGACCCAGTACTTC
TRBJ2-3 - 16 - TRBV2 CASSVGVAVGADTQYF TGTGCCAGCAGTGTTGGTGTGGCGGTAGGGGCAGATACGCAGTATTTT
TRBJ1-2 - 13 - TRBV29-1 CSVVRGKNYGYTF TGCAGCGTTGTCAGGGGAAAGAACTATGGCTACACCTTC
TRBJ1-1 TRBD1 14 many TRBV7-9 CASSPHRGRTEAFF TGTGCCAGCAGCCCACACAGGGGCCGGACTGAAGCTTTCTTT
TRBJ1-2 TRBD1 14 - TRBV5-5 CASSWDRVNYGYTF TGTGCCAGCAGCTGGGACAGAGTAAACTATGGCTACACCTTC
TRBJ1-2 - 14 few TRBV18 CASSPPSRDGGYTF TGTGCCAGCTCACCGCCGTCAAGAGATGGTGGCTACACCTTC
TRBJ2-2 - 15 many TRBV29-1 CSVAPGGQNTGELFF TGCAGCGTTGCGCCGGGTGGGCAGAACACCGGGGAGCTGTTTTTT
TRBJ2-2 TRBD1 13 - TRBV19 CATTDRGPGELFF TGTGCCACCACAGACAGGGGTCCCGGGGAGCTGTTTTTT
TRBJ2-2 - 15 - TRBV20-1 CSARGRGQNTGELFF TGCAGTGCTAGAGGGCGGGGCCAGAACACCGGGGAGCTGTTTTTT
TRBJ2-7 - 13 - TRBV20-1 CSGVSVGGYEQYF TGCAGTGGAGTGTCGGTGGGGGGCTACGAGCAGTACTTC
TRBJ1-1 - 14 few TRBV11-3 CASSLGGTNPKLFF TGTGCCAGCAGCTTAGGGGGGACTAATCCAAAGCTTTTCTTT
TRBJ1-6 TRBD1 13 many TRBV7-3 CASSSRQGSPLHF TGTGCCAGCAGCTCGCGACAGGGTTCACCCCTCCACTTT
TRBJ1-4 - 16 many TRBV5-1 CASSFGQLQTNEKLFF TGCGCCAGCAGCTTCGGACAGTTACAAACTAATGAAAAACTGTTTTTT
TRBJ2-2 TRBD2 15 many TRBV5-8 CASRSLAVNTGELFF TGTGCCAGCAGATCCCTAGCGGTTAACACCGGGGAGCTGTTTTTT
TRBJ1-6 TRBD1 16 many TRBV20-1 CSADLTWTGENSPLHF TGCAGTGCCGATCTAACATGGACAGGAGAAAATTCACCCCTCCACTTT
TRBJ1-1 - 12 many TRBV6-5 CASRTLNTEAFF TGTGCCAGCAGGACCCTGAACACTGAAGCTTTCTTT
TRBJ2-5 TRBD1 16 many TRBV7-9 CASSVSGTGVGETQYF TGTGCCAGCAGCGTCTCCGGGACAGGGGTGGGGGAGACCCAGTACTTC
TRBJ1-2 - 12 - TRBV30 CAWSDRNYGYTF TGTGCCTGGAGCGATCGGAACTATGGCTACACCTTC
TRBJ2-6 - 16 many TRBV9 CASSVFRDGGANVLTF TGTGCCAGCAGCGTGTTCAGGGATGGGGGGGCCAACGTCCTGACTTTC
TRBJ2-6 - 17 - TRBV5-5 CASSLVAGSSGANVLTF TGTGCCAGCAGCTTAGTGGCAGGTAGCTCTGGGGCCAACGTCCTGACTTTC
TRBJ1-2 - 13 few TRBV29-1 CSVEPWQTYGYTF TGCAGCGTTGAACCGTGGCAGACCTATGGCTACACCTTC
TRBJ2-5 - 10 many TRBV7-9 CASSLNPQYF TGTGCCAGCAGCTTAAACCCCCAGTACTTC
TRBJ2-7 - 15 - TRBV20-1 CSAPRAVQGNYEQYF TGCAGTGCTCCGAGGGCGGTACAGGGCAACTACGAGCAGTACTTC
TRBJ1-3 - 14 few TRBV11-3 CASSRDPERNTIYF TGTGCCAGCAGCAGAGACCCAGAACGAAACACCATATATTTT
TRBJ2-7 - 16 - TRBV5-5 CASSPRAGSTSYEQYF TGTGCCAGCAGCCCTCGCGCAGGGTCTACCTCCTACGAGCAGTACTTC
TRBJ1-1 TRBD1 16 - TRBV4-3 CASSQDWTGGGTEAFF TGCGCCAGCAGCCAAGATTGGACAGGGGGGGGCACTGAAGCTTTCTTT
TRBJ2-7 - 14 - TRBV6-5 CASSKGDTPYEQYF TGTGCCAGCAGCAAGGGGGACACACCCTACGAGCAGTACTTC
TRBJ2-3 - 17 - TRBV7-2 CASSLQVGSSSTDTQYF TGTGCCAGCAGCTTGCAAGTCGGCAGTTCGAGCACAGATACGCAGTATTTT
TRBJ2-7 - 13 - TRBV28 CASIPDSFYQQYF TGTGCCAGCATCCCAGATTCCTTCTACCAGCAGTACTTC
TRBJ2-2 TRBD1 19 - TRBV7-9 CASSRQGEGGRANTGELFF TGTGCCAGCAGCCGACAGGGAGAGGGCGGCAGGGCGAACACCGGGGAGCTGTTTTTT
TRBJ1-2 - 15 - TRBV3-1 CASSQEWAGSYGYTF TGTGCCAGCAGCCAAGAATGGGCAGGGTCATATGGCTACACCTTC
TRBJ2-7 - 13 many TRBV19 CASSIEAGYEQYF TGTGCCAGTAGTATCGAGGCGGGCTACGAGCAGTACTTC
TRBJ2-2 TRBD2 16 many TRBV7-9 CASSRGLAFNTGELFF TGTGCCAGCAGCCGGGGACTAGCGTTTAACACCGGGGAGCTGTTTTTT
TRBJ2-1 - 14 - TRBV29-1 CSVDSRTANNEQFF TGCAGCGTTGATTCCCGGACAGCTAACAATGAGCAGTTCTTC
TRBJ1-3 TRBD1 15 few TRBV20-1 CSAGHRTGAGNTIYF TGCAGTGCTGGGCATAGAACAGGGGCTGGAAACACCATATATTTT
TRBJ2-7 TRBD1 15 many TRBV6-5 CASSYSDRASYEQYF TGTGCCAGCAGTTACTCGGACAGGGCGTCCTACGAGCAGTACTTC
TRBJ1-4 TRBD1 16 - TRBV7-2 CASSLGPGGTNEKLFF TGTGCCAGCAGCTTAGGGCCAGGGGGAACTAATGAAAAACTGTTTTTT
TRBJ1-5 - 14 - TRBV7-9 CASSFIAENQPQHF TGTGCCAGCAGCTTTATAGCAGAAAATCAGCCCCAGCATTTT
TRBJ1-1 - 14 - TRBV10-3 CAIKASVVRTEAFF TGTGCCATCAAAGCCTCCGTAGTGAGAACTGAAGCTTTCTTT
TRBJ2-7 TRBD1 13 - TRBV2 CASGRTGGYEQYF TGTGCCAGCGGGCGGACAGGGGGCTACGAGCAGTACTTC
TRBJ1-6 - 14 - TRBV12-3/TRBV12-4 CASRGDTYNSPLHF TGTGCCAGCAGGGGGGACACGTATAATTCACCCCTCCACTTT
TRBJ2-2 TRBD2 13 - TRBV14 CASSQTSGGELFF TGTGCCAGCAGCCAGACTAGCGGAGGGGAGCTGTTTTTT
TRBJ2-5 - 17 many TRBV7-9 CASSLAPGSKAQETQYF TGTGCCAGCAGCTTAGCGCCTGGTTCCAAAGCGCAAGAGACCCAGTACTTC
TRBJ1-6 TRBD1 13 - TRBV10-3 CAINGDRSSPLHF TGTGCCATCAATGGGGACAGGTCTTCACCCCTCCACTTT
TRBJ2-6 - 15 - TRBV24-1 CATSDTKTGANVLTF TGTGCCACCAGTGACACTAAAACAGGGGCCAACGTCCTGACTTTC
TRBJ1-2 - 11 many TRBV6-5 CASSPGAGYTF TGTGCCAGCAGTCCTGGGGCCGGCTACACCTTC
TRBJ1-2 - 14 many TRBV12-3/TRBV12-4 CASSATAANYGYTF TGTGCCAGCAGCGCGACAGCAGCTAACTATGGCTACACCTTC
TRBJ2-2 - 16 - TRBV9 CASSPVGLSEGGELFF TGTGCCAGCAGCCCCGTTGGACTCTCAGAGGGCGGGGAGCTGTTTTTT
TRBJ1-5 - 16 many TRBV19 CASSPRTARSNQPQHF TGTGCCAGTAGTCCGCGGACAGCCCGTAGCAATCAGCCCCAGCATTTT